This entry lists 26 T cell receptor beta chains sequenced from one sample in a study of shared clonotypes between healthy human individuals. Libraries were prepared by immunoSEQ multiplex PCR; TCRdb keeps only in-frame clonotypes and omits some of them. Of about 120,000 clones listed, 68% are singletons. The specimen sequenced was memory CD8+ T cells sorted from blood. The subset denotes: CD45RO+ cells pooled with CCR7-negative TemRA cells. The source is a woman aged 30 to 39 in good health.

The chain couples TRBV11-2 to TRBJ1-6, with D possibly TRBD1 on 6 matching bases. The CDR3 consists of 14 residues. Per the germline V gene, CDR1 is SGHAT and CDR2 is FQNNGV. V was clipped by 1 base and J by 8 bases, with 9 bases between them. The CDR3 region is CASSLGGGYSPLHF. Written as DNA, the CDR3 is TGTGCCAGCAGCTTAGGAGGGGGGTATTCACCCCTCCACTTT. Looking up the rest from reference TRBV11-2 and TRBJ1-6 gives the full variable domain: EAGVAQSPRYKIIEKRQSVAFWCNPISGHATLYWYQQILGQGPKLLIQFQNNGVVDDSQLPKDRFSAERLKGVDSTLKIQPAKLEDSAVYLCASSLGGGYSPLHFGNGTRLTVT.

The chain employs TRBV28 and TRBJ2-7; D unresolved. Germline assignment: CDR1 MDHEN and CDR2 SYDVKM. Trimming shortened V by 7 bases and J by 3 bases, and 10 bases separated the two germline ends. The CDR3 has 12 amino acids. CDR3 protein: CASMGWIYEQYF. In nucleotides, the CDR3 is TGTGCCAGCATGGGTTGGATCTACGAGCAGTACTTC.

CDR3: CASSEKGYRETQYF. CDR3 nucleotides: TGTGCCAGCAGTGAGAAGGGGTATAGGGAGACCCAGTACTTC. The chain carries TRBV2 and TRBJ2-5, with D maybe TRBD1 (5 bases). V was cut by 3 bases and J by 5 bases, with 13 bases left in between. The germline gives CDR1 SNHLY, CDR2 FYNNEI. CDR3 length: 14 residues.

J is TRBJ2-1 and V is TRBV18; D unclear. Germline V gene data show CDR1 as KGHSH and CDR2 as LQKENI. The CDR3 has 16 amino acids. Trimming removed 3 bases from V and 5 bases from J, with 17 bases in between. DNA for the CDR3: TGTGCCAGCTCACCCCGGGCCCACATACAAGACAATGAGCAGTTCTTC. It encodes CASSPRAHIQDNEQFF.

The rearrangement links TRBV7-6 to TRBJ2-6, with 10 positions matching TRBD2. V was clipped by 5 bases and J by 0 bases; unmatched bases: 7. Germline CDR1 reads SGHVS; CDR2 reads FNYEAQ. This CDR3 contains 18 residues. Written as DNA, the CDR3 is TGTGCCAGCAGCGTCGGGACTAGCGTCCACTCTGGGGCCAACGTCCTGACTTTC. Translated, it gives CASSVGTSVHSGANVLTF.

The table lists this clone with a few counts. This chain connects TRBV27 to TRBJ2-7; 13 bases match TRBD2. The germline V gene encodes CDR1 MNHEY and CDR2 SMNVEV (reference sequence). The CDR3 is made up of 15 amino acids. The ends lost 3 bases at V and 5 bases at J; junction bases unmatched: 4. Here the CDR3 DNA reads TGTGCCAGCAGTTTCGGGACTAGCGGGAAGGACGAGCAGTACTTC. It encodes CASSFGTSGKDEQYF.

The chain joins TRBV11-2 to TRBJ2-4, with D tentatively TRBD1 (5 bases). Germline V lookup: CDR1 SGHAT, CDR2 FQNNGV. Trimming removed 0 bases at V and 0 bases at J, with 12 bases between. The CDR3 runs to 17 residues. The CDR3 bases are TGTGCCAGCAGCTTAGAGACAGAGTGGCTAGCCAAAAACATTCAGTACTTC. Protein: CASSLETEWLAKNIQYF. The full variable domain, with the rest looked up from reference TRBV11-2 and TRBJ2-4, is EAGVAQSPRYKIIEKRQSVAFWCNPISGHATLYWYQQILGQGPKLLIQFQNNGVVDDSQLPKDRFSAERLKGVDSTLKIQPAKLEDSAVYLCASSLETEWLAKNIQYFGAGTRLSVL.

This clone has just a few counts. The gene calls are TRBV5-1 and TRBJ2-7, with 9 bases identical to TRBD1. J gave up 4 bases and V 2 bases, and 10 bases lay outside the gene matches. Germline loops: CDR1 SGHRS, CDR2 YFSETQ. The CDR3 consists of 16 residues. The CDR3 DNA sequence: TGCGCCAGCAGCTTAGCCTCCGGGACAGGGATTTACGAGCAGTACTTC. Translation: CASSLASGTGIYEQYF. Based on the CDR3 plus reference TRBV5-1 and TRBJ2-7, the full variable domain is KAGVTQTPRYLIKTRGQQVTLSCSPISGHRSVSWYQQTPGQGLQFLFEYFSETQRNKGNFPGRFSGRQFSNSRSEMNVSTLELGDSALYLCASSLASGTGIYEQYFGPGTRLTVT.

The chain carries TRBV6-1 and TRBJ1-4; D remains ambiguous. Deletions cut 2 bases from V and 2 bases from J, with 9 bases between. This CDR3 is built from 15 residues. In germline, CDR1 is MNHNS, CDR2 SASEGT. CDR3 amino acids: CASSELGGTNEKLFF. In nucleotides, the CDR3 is TGTGCCAGCAGTGAATTGGGAGGCACTAATGAAAAACTGTTTTTT.

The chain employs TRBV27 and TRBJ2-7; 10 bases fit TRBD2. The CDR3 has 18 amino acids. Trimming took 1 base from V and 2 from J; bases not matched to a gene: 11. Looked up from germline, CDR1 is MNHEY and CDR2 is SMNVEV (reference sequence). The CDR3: CASSLWAPGLAETYEQYF. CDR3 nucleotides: TGTGCCAGCAGTTTATGGGCCCCCGGACTAGCGGAGACCTACGAGCAGTACTTC.

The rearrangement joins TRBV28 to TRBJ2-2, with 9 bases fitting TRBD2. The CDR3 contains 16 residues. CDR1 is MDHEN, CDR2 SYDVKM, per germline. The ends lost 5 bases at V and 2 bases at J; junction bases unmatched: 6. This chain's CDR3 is CASSPLAGGNTGELFF. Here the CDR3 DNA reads TGTGCCAGCAGTCCACTAGCGGGTGGAAACACCGGGGAGCTGTTTTTT.

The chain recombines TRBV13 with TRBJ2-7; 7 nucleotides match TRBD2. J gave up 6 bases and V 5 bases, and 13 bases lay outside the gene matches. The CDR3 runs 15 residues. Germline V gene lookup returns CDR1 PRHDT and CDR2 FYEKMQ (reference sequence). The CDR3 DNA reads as TGTGCCAGCAGCCAAGAAGGTGGGAGGGCCAGCGAGCAGTACTTC. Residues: CASSQEGGRASEQYF.

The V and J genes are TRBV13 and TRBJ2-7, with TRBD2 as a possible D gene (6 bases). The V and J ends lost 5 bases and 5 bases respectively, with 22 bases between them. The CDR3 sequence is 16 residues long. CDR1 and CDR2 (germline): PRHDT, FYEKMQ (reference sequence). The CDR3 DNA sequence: TGTGCCAGCAGCCCCCCGTTAGAAGGAGGGTGCAACGAGCAGTACTTC. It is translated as CASSPPLEGGCNEQYF.

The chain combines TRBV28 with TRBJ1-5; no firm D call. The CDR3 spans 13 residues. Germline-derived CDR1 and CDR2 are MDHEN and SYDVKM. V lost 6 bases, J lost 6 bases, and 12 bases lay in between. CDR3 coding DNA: TGTGCCAGCAGACTTCTCCCAGGTCAGCCCCAGCATTTT. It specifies CASRLLPGQPQHF.

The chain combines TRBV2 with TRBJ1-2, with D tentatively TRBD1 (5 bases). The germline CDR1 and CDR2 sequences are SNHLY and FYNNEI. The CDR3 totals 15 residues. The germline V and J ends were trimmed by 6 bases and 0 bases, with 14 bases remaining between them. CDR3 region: CASRQGTGANYGYTF. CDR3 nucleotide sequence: TGTGCCAGCAGGCAAGGGACGGGAGCTAACTATGGCTACACCTTC.

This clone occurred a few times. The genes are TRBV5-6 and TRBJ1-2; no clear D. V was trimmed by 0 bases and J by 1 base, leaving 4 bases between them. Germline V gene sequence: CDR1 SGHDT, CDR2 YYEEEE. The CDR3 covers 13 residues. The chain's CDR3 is CASSLADNYGYTF. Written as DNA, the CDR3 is TGTGCCAGCAGCTTGGCAGATAACTATGGCTACACCTTC.

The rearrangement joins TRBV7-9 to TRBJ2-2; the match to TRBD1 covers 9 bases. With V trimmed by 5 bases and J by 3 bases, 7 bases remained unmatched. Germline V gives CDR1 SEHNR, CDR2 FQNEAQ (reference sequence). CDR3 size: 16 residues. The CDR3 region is CASSGWTGVYTGELFF. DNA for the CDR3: TGTGCCAGCAGCGGGTGGACAGGGGTCTACACCGGGGAGCTGTTTTTT.

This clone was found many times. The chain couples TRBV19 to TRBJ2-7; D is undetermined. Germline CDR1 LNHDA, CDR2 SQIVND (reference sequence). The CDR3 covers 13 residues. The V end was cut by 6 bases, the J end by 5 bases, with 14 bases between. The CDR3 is CASRASGRNEQYF. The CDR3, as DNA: TGTGCCAGTAGGGCGAGTGGGCGTAACGAGCAGTACTTC.

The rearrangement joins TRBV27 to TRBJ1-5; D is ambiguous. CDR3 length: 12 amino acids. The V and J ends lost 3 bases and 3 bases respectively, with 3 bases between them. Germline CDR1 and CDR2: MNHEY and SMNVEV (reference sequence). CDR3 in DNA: TGTGCCAGCAGTTTTGTCAATCAGCCCCAGCATTTT. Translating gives CASSFVNQPQHF.

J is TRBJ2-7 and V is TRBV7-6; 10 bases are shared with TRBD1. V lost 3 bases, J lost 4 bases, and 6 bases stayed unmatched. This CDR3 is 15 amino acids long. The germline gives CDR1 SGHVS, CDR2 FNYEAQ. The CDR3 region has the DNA TGTGCCAGCAGCTTTGCGACAGGGGGCCCGTACGAGCAGTACTTC. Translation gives CASSFATGGPYEQYF.

The CDR3 here is CASSLTSGAYNEQFF. The CDR3 region has the DNA TGTGCCAGCAGCCTGACTAGCGGCGCCTACAATGAGCAGTTCTTC. This chain uses TRBV5-6 with TRBJ2-1; 9 bases agree with TRBD2. Germline V gene sequence: CDR1 SGHDT, CDR2 YYEEEE. V shed 4 bases and J 2 bases; nucleotides not matched to a gene: 4. The CDR3 has 15 residues.

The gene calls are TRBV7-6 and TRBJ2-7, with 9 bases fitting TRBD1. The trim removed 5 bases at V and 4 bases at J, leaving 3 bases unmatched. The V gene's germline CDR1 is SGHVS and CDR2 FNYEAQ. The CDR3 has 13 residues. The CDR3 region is CASSTGQGYEQYF. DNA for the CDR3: TGTGCCAGCAGCACTGGACAGGGGTACGAGCAGTACTTC.

The chain's CDR3 is CASSLPGTGELFF. The CDR3 DNA sequence: TGTGCCAGCAGCTTACCCGGGACCGGGGAGCTGTTTTTT. The chain couples TRBV7-7 to TRBJ2-2; D gene unclear. The ends were cut back, 2 bases at V and 5 bases at J, with 6 bases in the middle. The CDR3 loop spans 13 amino acids. Germline-derived CDR1 and CDR2 are SSHAT and FNYEAQ (reference sequence).

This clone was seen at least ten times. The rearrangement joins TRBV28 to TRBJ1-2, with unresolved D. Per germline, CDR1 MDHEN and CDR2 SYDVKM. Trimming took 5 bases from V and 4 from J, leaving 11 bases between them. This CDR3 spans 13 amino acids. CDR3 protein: CASSRESGYGYTF. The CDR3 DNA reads TGTGCCAGCAGTAGGGAGAGCGGCTATGGCTACACCTTC.

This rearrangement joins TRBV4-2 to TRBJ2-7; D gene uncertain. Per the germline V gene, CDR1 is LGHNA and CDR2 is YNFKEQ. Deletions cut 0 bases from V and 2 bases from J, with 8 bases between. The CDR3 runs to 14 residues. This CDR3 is CASSQDGRTYEQYF. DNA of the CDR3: TGTGCCAGCAGCCAAGATGGACGGACCTACGAGCAGTACTTC.

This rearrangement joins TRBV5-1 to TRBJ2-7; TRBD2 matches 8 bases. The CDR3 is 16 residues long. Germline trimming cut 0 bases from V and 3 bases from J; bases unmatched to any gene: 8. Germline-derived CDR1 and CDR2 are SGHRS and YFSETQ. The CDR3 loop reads CASSLAISGGSYEQYF. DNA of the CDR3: TGCGCCAGCAGCTTGGCCATCAGCGGGGGAAGCTACGAGCAGTACTTC.